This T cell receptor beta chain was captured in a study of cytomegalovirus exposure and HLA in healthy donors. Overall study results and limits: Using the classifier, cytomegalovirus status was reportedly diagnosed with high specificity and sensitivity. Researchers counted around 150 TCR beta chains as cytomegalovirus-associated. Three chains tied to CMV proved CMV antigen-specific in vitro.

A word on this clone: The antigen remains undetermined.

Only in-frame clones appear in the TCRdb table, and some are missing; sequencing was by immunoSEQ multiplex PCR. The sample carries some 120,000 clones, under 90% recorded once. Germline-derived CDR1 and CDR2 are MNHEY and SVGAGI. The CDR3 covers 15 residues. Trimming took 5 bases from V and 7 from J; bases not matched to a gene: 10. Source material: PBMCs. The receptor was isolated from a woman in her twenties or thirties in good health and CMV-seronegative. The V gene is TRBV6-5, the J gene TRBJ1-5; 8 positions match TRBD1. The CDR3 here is CASSRQGQGVQPQHF. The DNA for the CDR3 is TGTGCCAGCAGTCGACAAGGACAGGGCGTACAGCCCCAGCATTTT.